The present T cell receptor beta chain was sequenced within a study of post-analysis software for immune sequencing data. Broader study findings: Clustering by F measure revealed strong co-clustering among samples prepared together in one batch.

TCR beta cDNA libraries included unique molecular identifiers. TCRdb called the PCR reads again in MiXCR, with one record for every CDR3 protein. The table lists about half a million distinct CDR3 sequences, around 31% of them singletons, with 4.5% to 7.5% in the top ten. In the case of this clonotype: Its cognate antigen is unknown.

Specimen: blood. The sequence was obtained from a girl aged 2-17 years with multiple sclerosis.

The CDR3 DNA follows: TGTGCCAGCAGCCCCGGGACTAGCGGGAGGCAAGAGACCCAGTACTTC. Its translation is CASSPGTSGRQETQYF. The chain employs TRBV7-9 and TRBJ2-5; 15 bases are a match to TRBD2. Trimming took 5 bases from V and 2 from J; bases not matched to a gene: 3. This CDR3 comprises 16 residues. Germline CDR1 and CDR2: SEHNR and FQNEAQ (reference sequence).